This TCR beta chain was obtained from a study of blood T cells in healthy people across ages. In the study overall: About one barcoded beta molecule per two T cells came from capture by template switching. Study-level results: The unknown donor CMV status may have confounded expanded clonotype changes. With naive T cell percentage, TCR beta diversity showed a strong correlation. It was held that the diversity estimates obtained from one million T cells were underestimates.

The second PCR ran about 6 to 11 cycles with a sample-barcoded 5' primer and J-beta primers. MiXCR, applied by TCRdb to the 5' RACE reads, yields one record per CDR3 protein. The sample yields about 640,000 distinct CDR3 sequences, roughly 50% seen once. For this clonotype: Its antigen remains unknown.

In germline, CDR1 is MNHNY, CDR2 SVGAGI (reference sequence). This CDR3 has 15 residues. Sequencing input: blood. This rearrangement joins TRBV6-6 to TRBJ2-1; possibly TRBD2 for D (7 bases). The J call may not be correct, given that the DNA end is closer to TRBJ2-7. The clonotype originates from a man between 60 and 75 years old in good health. CDR3 nucleotides: TGTGCCAGCAGTTACGGGGGGGCCTTCTACAATGAGCAGTACTTC. It specifies CASSYGGAFYNEQYF.